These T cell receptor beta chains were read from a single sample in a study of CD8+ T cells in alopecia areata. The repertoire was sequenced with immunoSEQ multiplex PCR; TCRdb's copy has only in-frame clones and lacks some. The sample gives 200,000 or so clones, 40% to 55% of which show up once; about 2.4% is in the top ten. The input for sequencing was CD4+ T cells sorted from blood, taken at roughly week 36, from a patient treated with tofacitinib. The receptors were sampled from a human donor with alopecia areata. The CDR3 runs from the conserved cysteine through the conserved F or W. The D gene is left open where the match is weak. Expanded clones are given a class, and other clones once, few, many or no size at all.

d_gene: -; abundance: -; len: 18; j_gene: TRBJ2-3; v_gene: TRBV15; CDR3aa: CATSRSQQLGRSTDTQYF; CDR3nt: TGTGCCACCAGCAGATCCCAACAGCTGGGCAGAAGCACAGATACGCAGTATTTT
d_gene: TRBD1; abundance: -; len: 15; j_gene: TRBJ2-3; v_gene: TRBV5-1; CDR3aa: CASSDRDRGPDTQYF; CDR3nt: TGCGCCAGCAGCGATAGGGACAGGGGCCCAGATACGCAGTATTTT
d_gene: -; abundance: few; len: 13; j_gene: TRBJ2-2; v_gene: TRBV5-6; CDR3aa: CASSSISTGELFF; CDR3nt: TGTGCCAGCAGCTCGATTAGTACCGGGGAGCTGTTTTTT
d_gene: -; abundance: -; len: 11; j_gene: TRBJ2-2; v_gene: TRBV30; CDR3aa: CAWLDTGELFF; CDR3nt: TGTGCCTGGTTAGACACCGGGGAGCTGTTTTTT
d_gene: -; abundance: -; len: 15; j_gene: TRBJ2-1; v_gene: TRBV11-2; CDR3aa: CASSLYGGSYNEQFF; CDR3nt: TGTGCCAGCAGCCTTTATGGGGGATCCTACAATGAGCAGTTCTTC
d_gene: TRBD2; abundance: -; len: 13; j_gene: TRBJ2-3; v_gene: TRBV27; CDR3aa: CVSGRAGTDTQYF; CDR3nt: TGTGTTTCCGGGAGGGCGGGCACAGATACGCAGTATTTT
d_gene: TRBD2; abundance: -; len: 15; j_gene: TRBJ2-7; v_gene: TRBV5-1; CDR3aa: CASSLGASGYYEQYF; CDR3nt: TGCGCCAGCAGCTTGGGGGCTAGCGGATACTACGAGCAGTACTTC
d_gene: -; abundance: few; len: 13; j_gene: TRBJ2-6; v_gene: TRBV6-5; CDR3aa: CATRISGANVLTF; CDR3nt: TGTGCCACCCGGATTTCTGGGGCCAACGTCCTGACTTTC
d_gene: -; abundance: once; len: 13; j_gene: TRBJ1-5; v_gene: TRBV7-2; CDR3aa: CASSLTGNQPQHF; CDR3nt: TGTGCCAGCAGCTTAACAGGGAATCAGCCCCAGCATTTT
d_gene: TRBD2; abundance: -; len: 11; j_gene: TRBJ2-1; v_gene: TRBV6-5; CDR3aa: CASSSPGLELF; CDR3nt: TGTGCCAGCAGTTCGCCGGGACTAGAACTCTTC
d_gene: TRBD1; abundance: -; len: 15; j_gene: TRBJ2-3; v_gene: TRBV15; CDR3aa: CATSKRGQGADTQYF; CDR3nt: TGTGCCACCAGCAAGAGGGGACAGGGGGCAGATACGCAGTATTTT